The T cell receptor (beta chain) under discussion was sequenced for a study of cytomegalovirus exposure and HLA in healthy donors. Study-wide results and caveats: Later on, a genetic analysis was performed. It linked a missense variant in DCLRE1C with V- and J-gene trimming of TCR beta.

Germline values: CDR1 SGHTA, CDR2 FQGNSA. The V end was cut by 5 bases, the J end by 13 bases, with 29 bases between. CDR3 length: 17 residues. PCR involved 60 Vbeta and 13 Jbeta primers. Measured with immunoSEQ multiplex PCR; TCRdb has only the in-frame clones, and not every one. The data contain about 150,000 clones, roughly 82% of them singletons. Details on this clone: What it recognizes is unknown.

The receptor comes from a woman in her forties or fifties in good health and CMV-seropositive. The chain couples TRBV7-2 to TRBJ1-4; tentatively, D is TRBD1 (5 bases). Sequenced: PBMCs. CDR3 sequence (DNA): TGTGCCAGCAGCGTAGGCCCCCCGGGGGGGACTTCTGACGGACTGTTTTTT. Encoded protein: CASSVGPPGGTSDGLFF.